This TCR beta chain stems from a study of T-cell reconstitution after alpha-beta-depleted transplantation in children. Findings and limits, study-wide: Alpha-beta T cells present about two months after transplant were reported to originate from several hundred expanded graft clones. Recipient T cells and thymic progenitors that survived gave rise to the high TCRbeta diversity observed at day 60 in some patients. Counts and diversity of T cells one year after transplant came mostly from newly produced T cells.

A word on this clonotype: Its specificity is not known.

Preparation of the TCRbeta library was carried out with unique molecular identifiers. TCRdb re-called the PCR reads with MiXCR, one entry per CDR3 protein. This table holds about 420,000 distinct CDR3 sequences, under 20% found once. Germline V lookup: CDR1 ENHRY, CDR2 SYGVKD. V was clipped by 8 bases and J by 1 base, with 11 bases between them. The CDR3 runs 13 residues. The sequence derives from a boy in the first two years of life who had a stem cell transplant for Wiskott-Aldrich syndrome, so the T cells may come from the graft donor. Material: PBMCs, mostly from graft donor cells, obtained 360 days after TCRalphabeta/CD19-depleted stem cell transplant. V usage is TRBV10-3 and J usage is TRBJ2-5, with D possibly matching TRBD1 (6 bases). CDR3 in amino acids: CAIRDKPQETQYF. The CDR3 DNA reads as TGTGCCATCCGGGACAAACCCCAAGAGACCCAGTACTTC.